This T cell receptor (beta chain) was profiled in a study of beta chain features in type 1 diabetes. This clone was seen more than once but under ten times. What it binds is unknown. Each of the sorted populations had a purity greater than 95%. The CDR3 has 14 amino acids. V gave up 1 base and J gave up 3 bases; unmatched junction bases: 1. The germline V gene encodes CDR1 LNHNV and CDR2 YYDKDF (reference sequence). Findings and limits, study-wide: Shorter TCRB CDR3s, moderately but significantly so, marked every one of the four CD4+ subsets in Type 1 diabetes patients. Cells carrying high TCR expression could end up over-represented when cDNA is sequenced.

Expressed TCRB transcripts were sequenced because the entire RNA isolate underwent reverse transcription. There were 3 million to 4 million reads on average in the naive, central memory and regulatory T cell samples. Sequenced by immunoSEQ multiplex PCR; TCRdb stores in-frame clones only, minus some. This repertoire shows about half a million clones, about an eighth found once; its top ten account for about 0.045%. Sequenced input: naive CD4+ T cells from blood. This TCR came from a young woman in good health. The chain links TRBV15 to TRBJ2-7; 9 bases agree with TRBD1. The CDR3 spells CATSRGDRDYEQYF. The CDR3 DNA reads as TGTGCCACCAGCAGAGGGGACAGGGACTACGAGCAGTACTTC.